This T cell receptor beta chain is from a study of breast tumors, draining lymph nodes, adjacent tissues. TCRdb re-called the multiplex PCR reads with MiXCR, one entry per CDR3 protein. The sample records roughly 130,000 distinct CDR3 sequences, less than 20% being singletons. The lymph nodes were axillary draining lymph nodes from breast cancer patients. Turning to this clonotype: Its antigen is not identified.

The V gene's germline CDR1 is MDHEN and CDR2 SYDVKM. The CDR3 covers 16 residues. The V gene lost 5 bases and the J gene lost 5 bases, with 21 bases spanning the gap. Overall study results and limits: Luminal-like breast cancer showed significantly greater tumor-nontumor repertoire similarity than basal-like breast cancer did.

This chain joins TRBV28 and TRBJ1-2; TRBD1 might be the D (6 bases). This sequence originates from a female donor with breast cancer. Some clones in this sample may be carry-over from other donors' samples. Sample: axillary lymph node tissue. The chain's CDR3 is CASSPLPDRTYYGYTF. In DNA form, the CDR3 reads TGTGCCAGCAGTCCCCTCCCAGACAGGACCTATTATGGCTACACCTTC.